A selection of T cell receptor beta chains follows, all from one sample in a study of T cells in Graves' hyperthyroidism and ophthalmopathy. TCRdb redid the calling of the multiplex PCR reads with MiXCR, one entry per CDR3 protein. The sample lists 550,000 to 700,000 distinct CDR3 sequences, roughly 50% occurring once. The source material was peripheral blood or thyroid tissue (not recorded which). The receptor set was obtained from an adult woman with Graves' disease, either hyperthyroidism or ophthalmopathy (not recorded which). Both conserved end residues are part of each CDR3. The D gene is left open where the match is weak. Not every row has a clone size; where given, it reads once, few, many or a size class.

v_gene	abundance	j_gene	d_gene	CDR3aa	CDR3nt
TRBV19	.	TRBJ2-2	.	CASIGLLGTLGARELFF	TGTGCCAGTATTGGGCTTTTGGGGACCCTTGGGGCCCGGGAGCTGTTTTTT
TRBV7-9	.	TRBJ2-7	TRBD2	CASSNWTSGSYYEQYF	TGTGCCAGCAGCAATTGGACTAGCGGGAGTTATTACGAGCAGTACTTC
TRBV29-1	.	TRBJ1-5	.	CSVSLGGSNQPQHF	TGCAGCGTTTCTTTAGGGGGAAGCAATCAGCCCCAGCATTTT
TRBV2	.	TRBJ1-1	.	CASSTNAGVSTEAFF	TGTGCCAGCAGTACCAACGCGGGGGTGAGCACTGAAGCTTTCTTT
TRBV6-1	few	TRBJ2-7	.	CASTFRGSYEQHF	TGTGCCAGCACTTTCCGCGGATCTTACGAGCAGCACTTC
TRBV20-1	few	TRBJ1-6	.	CSASPQTTSPLHF	TGCAGTGCTAGCCCCCAGACTACTTCACCCCTCCACTTT
TRBV7-3	.	TRBJ1-4	TRBD1	CASSPSTGAGEKLFF	TGTGCCAGCAGCCCTTCGACAGGGGCTGGGGAAAAACTGTTTTTT
TRBV20-1	.	TRBJ2-7	.	CSARVQGGDYEQYF	TGCAGTGCTAGAGTCCAGGGCGGGGACTACGAGCAGTACTTC
TRBV10-3	.	TRBJ1-2	.	CAISESEVYGYTF	TGTGCCATCAGTGAGTCGGAGGTCTATGGCTACACCTTC
TRBV2	once	TRBJ1-2	.	CASMGRDRGFAF	TGTGCCAGCATGGGACGAGATCGTGGGTTTGCGTTC
TRBV19	many	TRBJ2-7	TRBD1	CASSIQSGTVYEQYF	TGTGCCAGTAGTATCCAATCCGGGACAGTATACGAGCAGTACTTC
TRBV10-3	many	TRBJ2-7	TRBD1	CAISPGTGTGDYEQYF	TGTGCCATCAGTCCAGGAACCGGGACAGGGGACTACGAGCAGTACTTC
TRBV14	few	TRBJ1-4	TRBD1	CASSLRQGDEKLFF	TGTGCCAGCAGCCTCCGACAGGGTGATGAAAAACTGTTTTTT
TRBV15	.	TRBJ2-3	.	CATSSSGASTDTQYF	TGTGCCACCAGCAGTAGCGGAGCTAGCACAGATACGCAGTATTTT
TRBV29-1	.	TRBJ1-2	.	CSVEGSGLGYTF	TGCAGCGTTGAGGGGTCCGGGCTTGGCTACACCTTC
TRBV10-3	.	TRBJ2-5	TRBD2	CAISESTSGETQYF	TGTGCCATCAGTGAGTCGACTAGCGGGGAGACCCAGTACTTC
TRBV6-4	many	TRBJ2-2	.	CASSDGDTGELFF	TGTGCCAGCAGTGACGGAGACACCGGGGAGCTGTTTTTT
TRBV6-1	.	TRBJ1-1	TRBD1	CASSEETGTGNTEAFF	TGTGCCAGCAGTGAAGAGACAGGGACTGGGAACACTGAAGCTTTCTTT
TRBV5-1	.	TRBJ1-6	TRBD1	CASRGEKSSYNSPLHF	TGTGCCAGCAGGGGGGAAAAGAGCTCCTATAATTCACCCCTCCACTTT
TRBV5-8	many	TRBJ1-6	.	CASSLPGNSPLHF	TGTGCCAGCAGCTTGCCTGGTAATTCACCCCTCCACTTT
TRBV7-2	.	TRBJ2-5	TRBD2	CASSPRTSGSRETQYF	TGTGCCAGCAGCCCTAGGACTAGCGGGAGTAGAGAGACCCAGTACTTC
TRBV7-2	.	TRBJ1-6	.	CASSFKWGGGSPLHF	TGTGCCAGCAGCTTCAAATGGGGGGGAGGGTCACCCCTCCACTTT
TRBV9	many	TRBJ2-2	.	CASSVGSANTGELFF	TGTGCCAGCAGCGTAGGCAGCGCGAACACCGGGGAGCTGTTTTTT
TRBV5-1	.	TRBJ2-2	.	CASSLKGQNTGELFF	TGCGCCAGCAGCTTGAAGGGGCAGAACACCGGGGAGCTGTTTTTT
TRBV13	.	TRBJ2-7	.	CASSEVDRPYEQYF	TGTGCCAGCAGTGAAGTGGACAGACCCTACGAGCAGTACTTC
TRBV6-4	.	TRBJ1-1	.	CASSLELGRHTEAFF	TGTGCCAGCAGCCTAGAACTTGGGCGCCACACTGAAGCTTTCTTT
TRBV7-9	many	TRBJ1-1	.	CASSLGEGAEAFF	TGTGCCAGCAGCTTAGGGGAGGGCGCTGAAGCTTTCTTT
TRBV7-9	.	TRBJ1-2	.	CASSLVSWRQPRIYGYTF	TGTGCCAGCAGCTTAGTATCGTGGAGACAGCCCAGAATCTATGGCTACACCTTC
TRBV2	many	TRBJ1-5	TRBD1	CASSVGTGNQPQHF	TGCGCCAGCAGCGTGGGGACAGGGAATCAGCCCCAGCATTTT
TRBV12-3/TRBV12-4	once	TRBJ1-1	.	CASSFRGKAFF	TGTGCCAGCAGTTTCAGGGGCAAAGCTTTCTTT
TRBV5-1	.	TRBJ2-5	TRBD1	CASSPGQGGQTQYF	TGCGCCAGCAGCCCGGGACAGGGGGGGCAGACCCAGTACTTC
TRBV25-1	many	TRBJ1-2	.	CASSDTVGDRENYGYTF	TGTGCCAGCAGTGACACCGTTGGGGATCGGGAAAACTATGGCTACACCTTC
TRBV7-2	.	TRBJ2-6	.	CASSLRLAKQGPTNSGANVLTF	TGTGCCAGCAGCTTAAGGCTGGCCAAACAGGGCCCGACGAACTCTGGGGCCAACGTCCTGACTTTC
TRBV10-3	many	TRBJ2-7	.	CAAEGGGYEQYF	TGTGCCGCCGAGGGCGGAGGCTACGAGCAGTACTTC
TRBV20-1	many	TRBJ1-2	.	CSALTLPGQGNYGYTF	TGCAGTGCTTTGACCTTACCAGGGCAGGGAAACTATGGCTACACCTTC
TRBV20-1	many	TRBJ1-5	.	CSARSGGTPQHF	TGCAGTGCTAGAAGCGGGGGGACGCCCCAGCATTTT
TRBV6-5	many	TRBJ2-7	.	CASSKAQGNNYEQYF	TGTGCCAGCAGTAAAGCTCAGGGGAACAACTACGAGCAGTACTTC
TRBV20-1	.	TRBJ2-5	.	CSAYGHPQETQYF	TGCAGTGCTTACGGACACCCCCAAGAGACCCAGTACTTC
TRBV28	.	TRBJ2-7	TRBD1	CASSITTGGYNEQYF	TGTGCCAGCAGTATTACGACAGGGGGGTACAACGAGCAGTACTTC
TRBV20-1	.	TRBJ2-5	TRBD2	CSARDGTSGTTTQYF	TGCAGTGCTAGAGACGGGACTAGCGGGACTACGACCCAGTACTTC
TRBV6-1	many	TRBJ1-2	.	CASSEVAYGYTF	TGTGCCAGCAGTGAAGTCGCCTATGGCTACACCTTC
TRBV20-1	few	TRBJ2-5	.	CSAYPQETQYF	TGCAGTGCTTACCCACAAGAGACCCAGTACTTC